This TCR beta chain was identified in a study of T cell responses to AZD1222 COVID-19 vaccine. The CDR3 extends over 14 amino acids. The V and J ends lost 5 bases and 6 bases, in that order; junction bases with no gene match: 9. Germline V CDR1 and CDR2: MNHNS, SASEGT. The study's findings and limits: A reported finding is that nearly half of spike-specific TCRs target unmutated variant regions. Baseline serostatus was positive in only a handful of AZD1222 recipients. Spike was spanned by vaccine-associated CD4 TCRs, with dominance at 160-218 and 743-854. The donor group comprised mostly white British people and more females; the analysis possibly underestimated clonal diversity.

Concerning this clone itself: The antigen remains undetermined.

Measured with immunoSEQ multiplex PCR; TCRdb has only the in-frame clones, and not every one. The repertoire holds about 110,000 clones, under 95% seen once, with approximately 22% in the top ten. The TCR sequence derives from an adult in good health. Specimen: peripheral blood, collected on day 0 of AZD1222 vaccination. V is TRBV6-1 and J is TRBJ1-2; TRBD1 matches 7 bases. CDR3 bases: TGTGCCAGCAGTCAAGGTCAGGGGGGCAATGGCTACACCTTC. It specifies CASSQGQGGNGYTF.